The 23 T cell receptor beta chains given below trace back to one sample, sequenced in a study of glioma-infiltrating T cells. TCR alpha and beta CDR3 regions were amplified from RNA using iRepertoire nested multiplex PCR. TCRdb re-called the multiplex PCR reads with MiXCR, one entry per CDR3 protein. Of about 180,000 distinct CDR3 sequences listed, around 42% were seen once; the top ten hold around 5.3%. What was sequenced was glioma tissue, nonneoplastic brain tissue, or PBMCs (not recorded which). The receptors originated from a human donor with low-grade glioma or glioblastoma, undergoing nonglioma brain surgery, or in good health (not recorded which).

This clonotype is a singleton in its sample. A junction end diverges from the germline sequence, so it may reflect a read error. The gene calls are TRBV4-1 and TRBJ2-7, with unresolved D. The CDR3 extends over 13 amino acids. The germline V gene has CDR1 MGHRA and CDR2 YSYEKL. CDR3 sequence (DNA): TGCGCCAGCATCCAAGACCCCTTTGGCGAGCAGTACTTC. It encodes CASIQDPFGEQYF.

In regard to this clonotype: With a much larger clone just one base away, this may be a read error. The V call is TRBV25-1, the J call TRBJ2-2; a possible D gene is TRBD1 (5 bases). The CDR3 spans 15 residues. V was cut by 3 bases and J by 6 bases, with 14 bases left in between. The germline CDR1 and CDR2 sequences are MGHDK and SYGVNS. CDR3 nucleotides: TGTGCCAGCAGTGATTGGGGCGTGAAGGCCGGGGAGCTGTTTTTT. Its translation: CASSDWGVKAGELFF.

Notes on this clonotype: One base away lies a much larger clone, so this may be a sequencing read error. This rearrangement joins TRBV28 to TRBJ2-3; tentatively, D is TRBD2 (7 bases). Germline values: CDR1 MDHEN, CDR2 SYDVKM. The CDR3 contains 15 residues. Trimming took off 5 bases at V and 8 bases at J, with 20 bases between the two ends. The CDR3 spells CASSDPGGGGGTQYF. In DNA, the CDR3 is TGTGCCAGCAGTGACCCGGGGGGCGGGGGAGGTACGCAGTATTTT. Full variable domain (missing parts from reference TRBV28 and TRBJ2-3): DVKVTQSSRYLVKRTGEKVFLECVQDMDHENMFWYRQDPGLGLRLIYFSYDVKMKEKGDIPEGYSVSREKKERFSLILESASTNQTSMYLCASSDPGGGGGTQYFGPGTRLTVL.

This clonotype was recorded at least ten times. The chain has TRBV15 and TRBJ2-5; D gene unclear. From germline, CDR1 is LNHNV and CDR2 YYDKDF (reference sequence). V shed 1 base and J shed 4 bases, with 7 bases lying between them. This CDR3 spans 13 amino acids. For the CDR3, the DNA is TGTGCCACCAGCAGAGCCCCCGCAGAGACCCAGTACTTC. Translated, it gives CATSRAPAETQYF.

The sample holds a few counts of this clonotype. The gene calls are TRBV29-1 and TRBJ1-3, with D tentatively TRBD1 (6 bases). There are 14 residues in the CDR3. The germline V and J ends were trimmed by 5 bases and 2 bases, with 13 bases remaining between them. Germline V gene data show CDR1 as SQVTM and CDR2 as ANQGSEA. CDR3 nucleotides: TGCAGCGTTTGGGGGGCAGGGACTGGAAACACCATATATTTT. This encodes CSVWGAGTGNTIYF.

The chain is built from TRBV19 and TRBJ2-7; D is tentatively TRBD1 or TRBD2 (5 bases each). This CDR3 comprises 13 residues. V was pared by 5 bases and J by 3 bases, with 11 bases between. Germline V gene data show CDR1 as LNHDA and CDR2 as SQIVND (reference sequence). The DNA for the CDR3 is TGTGCCAGTAGTCGGGACGCCGTCTACGAGCAGTACTTC. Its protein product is CASSRDAVYEQYF.

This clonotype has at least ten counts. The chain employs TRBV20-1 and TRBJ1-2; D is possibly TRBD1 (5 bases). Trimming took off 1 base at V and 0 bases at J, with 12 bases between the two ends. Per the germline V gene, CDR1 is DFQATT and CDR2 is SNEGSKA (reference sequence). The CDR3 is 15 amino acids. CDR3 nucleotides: TGCAGTGCTAGAGCCCGGGGCAGGGCTAACTATGGCTACACCTTC. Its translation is CSARARGRANYGYTF.

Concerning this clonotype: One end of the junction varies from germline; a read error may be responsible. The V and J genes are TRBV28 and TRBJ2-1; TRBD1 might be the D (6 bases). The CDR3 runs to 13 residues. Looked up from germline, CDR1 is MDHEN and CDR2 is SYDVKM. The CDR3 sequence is CASTKRGGTEQFF. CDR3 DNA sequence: TGTGCGAGCACCAAGAGAGGGGGTACTGAGCAGTTCTTC.

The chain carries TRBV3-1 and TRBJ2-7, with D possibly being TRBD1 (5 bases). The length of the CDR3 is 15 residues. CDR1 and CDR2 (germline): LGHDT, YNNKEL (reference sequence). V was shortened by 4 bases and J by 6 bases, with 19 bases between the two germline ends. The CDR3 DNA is TGTGCCAGCAGCCCCCATCTACAAGGGGTTCGCGAGCAGTACTTC. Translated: CASSPHLQGVREQYF.

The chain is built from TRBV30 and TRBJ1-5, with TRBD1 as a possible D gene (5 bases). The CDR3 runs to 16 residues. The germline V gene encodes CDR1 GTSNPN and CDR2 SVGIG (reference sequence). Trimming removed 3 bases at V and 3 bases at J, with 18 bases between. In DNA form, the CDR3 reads TGTGCCTGGAGCGCTGGCAGGGAACGATTCAATCAGCCCCAGCATTTT. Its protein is CAWSAGRERFNQPQHF.

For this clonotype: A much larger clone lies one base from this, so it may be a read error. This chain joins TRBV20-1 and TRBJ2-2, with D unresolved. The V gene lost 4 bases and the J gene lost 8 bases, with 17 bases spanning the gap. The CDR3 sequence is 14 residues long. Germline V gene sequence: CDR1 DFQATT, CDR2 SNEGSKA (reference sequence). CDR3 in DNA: TGCAGTGCTAATCCACCATCCGCCGGGGGGGAGCTGTTTTTT. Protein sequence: CSANPPSAGGELFF.

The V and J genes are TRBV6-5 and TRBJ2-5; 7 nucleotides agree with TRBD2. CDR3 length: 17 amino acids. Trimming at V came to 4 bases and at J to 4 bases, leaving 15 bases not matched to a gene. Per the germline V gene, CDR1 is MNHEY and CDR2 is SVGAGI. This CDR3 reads CASSSPTLAVMIETQYF. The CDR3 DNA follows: TGTGCCAGCAGTTCCCCCACCCTAGCGGTAATGATAGAGACCCAGTACTTC.

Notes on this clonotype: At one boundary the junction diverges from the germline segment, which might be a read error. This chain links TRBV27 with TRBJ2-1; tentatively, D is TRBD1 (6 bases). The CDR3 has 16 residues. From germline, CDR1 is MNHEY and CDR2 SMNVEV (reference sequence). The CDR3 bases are TGTGCCAACAGTTTATCCCCGGCAGGGGATAGCAATGAGCAGTTCTTC. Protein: CANSLSPAGDSNEQFF.

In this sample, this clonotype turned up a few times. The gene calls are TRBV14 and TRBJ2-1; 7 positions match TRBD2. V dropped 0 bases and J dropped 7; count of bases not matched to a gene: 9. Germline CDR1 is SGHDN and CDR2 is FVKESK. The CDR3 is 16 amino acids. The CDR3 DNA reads TGTGCCAGCAGCCAAGATAGAGCGGGATTGGGGAATGAGCAGTTCTTC. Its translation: CASSQDRAGLGNEQFF.

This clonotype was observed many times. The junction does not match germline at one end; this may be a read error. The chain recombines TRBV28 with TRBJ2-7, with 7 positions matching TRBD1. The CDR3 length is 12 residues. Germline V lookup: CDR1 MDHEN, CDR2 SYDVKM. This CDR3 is CASSLGQARVHF. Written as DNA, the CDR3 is TGTGCCAGCAGTCTCGGACAGGCGAGGGTCCACTTC.

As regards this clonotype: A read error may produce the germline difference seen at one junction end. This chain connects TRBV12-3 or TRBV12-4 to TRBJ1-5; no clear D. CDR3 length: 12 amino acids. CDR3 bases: TGTGCCAGCTCCCCCGACGGTCAGCCCCAGGATTTT. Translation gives CASSPDGQPQDF.

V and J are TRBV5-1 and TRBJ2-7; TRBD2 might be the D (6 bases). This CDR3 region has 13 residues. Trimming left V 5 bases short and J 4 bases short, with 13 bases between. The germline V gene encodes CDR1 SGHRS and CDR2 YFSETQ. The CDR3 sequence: CASRRIRGYEQYF. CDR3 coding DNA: TGCGCCAGCAGACGTATTCGGGGGTACGAGCAGTACTTC.

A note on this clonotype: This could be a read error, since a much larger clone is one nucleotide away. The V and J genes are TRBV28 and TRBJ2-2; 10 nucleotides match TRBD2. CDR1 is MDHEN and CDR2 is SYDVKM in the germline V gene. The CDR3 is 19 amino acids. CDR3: CASSPVTAGGPRNTVELFF. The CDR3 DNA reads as TGTGCCAGCAGTCCCGTAACAGCGGGAGGGCCGAGGAACACCGTGGAGCTGTTTTTT. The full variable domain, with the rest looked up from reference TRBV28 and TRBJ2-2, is DVKVTQSSRYLVKRTGEKVFLECVQDMDHENMFWYRQDPGLGLRLIYFSYDVKMKEKGDIPEGYSVSREKKERFSLILESASTNQTSMYLCASSPVTAGGPRNTVELFFGEGSRLTVL.

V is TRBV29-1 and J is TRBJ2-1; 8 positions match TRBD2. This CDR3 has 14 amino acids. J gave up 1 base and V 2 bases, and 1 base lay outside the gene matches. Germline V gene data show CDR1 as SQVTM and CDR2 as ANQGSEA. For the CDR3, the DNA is TGCAGCGTTGAACGCGGGAGGTCCTACAATGAGCAGTTCTTC. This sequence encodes CSVERGRSYNEQFF.

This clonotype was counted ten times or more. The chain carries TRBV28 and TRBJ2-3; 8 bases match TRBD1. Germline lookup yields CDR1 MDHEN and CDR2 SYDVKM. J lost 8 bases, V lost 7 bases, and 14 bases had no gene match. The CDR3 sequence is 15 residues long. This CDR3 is CASNSQGVETGTQYF. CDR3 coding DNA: TGTGCCAGCAACTCACAGGGGGTCGAGACGGGTACGCAGTATTTT.

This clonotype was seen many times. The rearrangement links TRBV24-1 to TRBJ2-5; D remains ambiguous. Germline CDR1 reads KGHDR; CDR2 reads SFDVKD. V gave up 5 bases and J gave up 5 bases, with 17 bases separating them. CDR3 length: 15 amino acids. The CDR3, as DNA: TGTGCCACCAGTGTCCGGACGGCGACTGGGGAGACCCAGTACTTC. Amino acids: CATSVRTATGETQYF.

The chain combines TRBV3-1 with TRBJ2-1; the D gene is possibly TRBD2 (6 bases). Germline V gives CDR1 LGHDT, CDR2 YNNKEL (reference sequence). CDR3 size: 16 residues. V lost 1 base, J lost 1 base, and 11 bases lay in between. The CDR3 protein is CASSQGAGGSYNEQFF. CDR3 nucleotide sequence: TGTGCCAGCAGCCAAGGAGCGGGTGGGTCCTACAATGAGCAGTTCTTC.

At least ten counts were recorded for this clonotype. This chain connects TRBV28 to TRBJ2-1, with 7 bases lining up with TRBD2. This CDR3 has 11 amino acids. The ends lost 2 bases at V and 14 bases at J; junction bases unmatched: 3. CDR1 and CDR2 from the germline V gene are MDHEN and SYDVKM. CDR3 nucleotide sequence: TGTGCCAGCAGTTTACGCCGGGAGGAGTTCTTC. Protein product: CASSLRREEFF.